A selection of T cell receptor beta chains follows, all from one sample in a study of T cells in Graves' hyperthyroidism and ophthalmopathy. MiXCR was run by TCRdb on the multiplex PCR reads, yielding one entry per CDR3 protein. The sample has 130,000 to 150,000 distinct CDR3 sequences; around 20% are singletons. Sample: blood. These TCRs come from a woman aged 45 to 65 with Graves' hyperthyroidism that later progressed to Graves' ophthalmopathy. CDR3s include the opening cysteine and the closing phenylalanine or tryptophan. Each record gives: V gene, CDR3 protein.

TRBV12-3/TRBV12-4,CASTDRGKQPQHF
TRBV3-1,CASSHPDRGNTDTQYF
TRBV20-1,CSARAGQGYGYTF
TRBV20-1,CSARDSSDRSYEQYF
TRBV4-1,CASSQVPPRGGAEKLFF
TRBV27,CASSFQGTGNYEQYF
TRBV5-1,CASSLRGETDTQYF
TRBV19,CASKDQGPGNQPQHF
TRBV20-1,CSASQLAGDRTDTQYF
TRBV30,CAWGQGWTYNSPLHF
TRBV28,CASHEGASGRAPTDTQYF
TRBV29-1,CSVVSGGAGYGYTF
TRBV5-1,CASRPGLAGGWTGELFF
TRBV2,CASSEAVAGGGTQYF
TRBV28,CASSLLRGGYEQYF
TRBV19,CASRGGLAGGTYNEQFF
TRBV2,CASSEGGQLWETQYF
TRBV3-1,CASSQGRDLVMNTEAFF
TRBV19,CASRTDTSNGYTF
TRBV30,CAWSVRTSGRNSDTQYF
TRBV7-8,CASSFPGTSEKRATDTQYF
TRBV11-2,CASSPRPNTGELFF
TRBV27,CASSFSYKDYEQYF
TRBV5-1,CASSSIPLAGGGEQYF
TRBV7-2,CASSIVPMGDSTDTQYF
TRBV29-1,CSASGTSGTRGSYNEQFF
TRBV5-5,CASSLGGNTRVDEQFF
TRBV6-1,CASSYTVGIGAFF
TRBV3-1,CASSQATDTQYF
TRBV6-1,CASSEEDRGNTIYF
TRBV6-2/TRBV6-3,CASRIPTDYEQYF
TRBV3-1,CASSQVRGRAAKTQYF
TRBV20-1,CSTSASTDTQYF
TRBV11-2,CASSPGGWEKNTGELFF
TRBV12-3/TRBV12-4,CASSLQAELNYGYTF
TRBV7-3,CASSAGLPTDTQYF
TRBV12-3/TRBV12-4,CASSPLRGTGELFF
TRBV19,CASSTRDKAYNEQFF
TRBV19,CASVGLAGGLGTGELFF
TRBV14,CASSQSLAGGTDTQYF
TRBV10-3,CAISRDSSNYGYTF
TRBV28,CASSLGGGFSTGELFF
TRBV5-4,CASSSRLAGGYEQYF
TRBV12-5,CASGLTTSYNEQFF
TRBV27,CASSHRVGYEAFF
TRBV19,CASSSLGSSNQPQHF
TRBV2,CASSDPHEGGYTF
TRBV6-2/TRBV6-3,CASRTHHGEAGTVKNIQYF
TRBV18,CASSDRRDRRGPLHF
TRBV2,CASTATGETQYF
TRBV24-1,CATKTSGDTGELFF
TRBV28,CASSRNEQYF
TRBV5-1,CASSLGLAGVRSDTQYF